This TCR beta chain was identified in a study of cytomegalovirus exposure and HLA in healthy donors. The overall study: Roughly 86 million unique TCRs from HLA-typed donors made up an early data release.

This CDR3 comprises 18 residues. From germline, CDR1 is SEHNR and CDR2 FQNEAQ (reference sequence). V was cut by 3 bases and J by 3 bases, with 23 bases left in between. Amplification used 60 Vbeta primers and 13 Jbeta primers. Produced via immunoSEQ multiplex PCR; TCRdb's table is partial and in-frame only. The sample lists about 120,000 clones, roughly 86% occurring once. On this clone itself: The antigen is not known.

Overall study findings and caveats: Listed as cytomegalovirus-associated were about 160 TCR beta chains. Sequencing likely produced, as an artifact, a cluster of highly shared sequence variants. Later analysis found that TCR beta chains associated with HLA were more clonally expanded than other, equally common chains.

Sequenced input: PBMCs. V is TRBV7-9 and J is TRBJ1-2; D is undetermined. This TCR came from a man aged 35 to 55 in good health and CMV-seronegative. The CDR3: CASSFLSTPSFSYYGYTF. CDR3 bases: TGTGCCAGCAGCTTTCTCTCGACTCCCAGCTTCTCCTACTATGGCTACACCTTC.